Listed below are T cell receptor beta chains from one sample, sequenced in a study of T cell responses to AZD1222 COVID-19 vaccine. Generated by immunoSEQ multiplex PCR, the TCRdb table keeps only in-frame clones and is missing some. The table lists more than 100,000 clones, 80% to 95% of them singletons, with about 1.9% in the top ten. This specimen was peripheral blood, taken 28 days after the second AZD1222 dose. The receptors were gathered from an adult who received the AZD1222 COVID-19 vaccine. The conserved cysteine and the conserved F or W are not part of the CDR3 here. A D gene is named only where the DNA matches it firmly.

j_gene: TRBJ1-3; v_gene: TRBV19; d_gene: TRBD1; CDR3aa: ASSQTGTGGGNTIY
j_gene: TRBJ2-6; v_gene: TRBV7-8; d_gene: TRBD1; CDR3aa: ASSYRGPGANVLT
j_gene: TRBJ1-1; v_gene: TRBV5-1; d_gene: NA; CDR3aa: ASSLKANTEAF
j_gene: TRBJ1-5; v_gene: TRBV19; d_gene: TRBD1; CDR3aa: ASRLTGVSNQPQH
j_gene: TRBJ1-1; v_gene: TRBV2; d_gene: NA; CDR3aa: ASSSDGTPEAF
j_gene: TRBJ2-7; v_gene: TRBV7-8; d_gene: TRBD1; CDR3aa: ASRPHFRDRDREQY
j_gene: TRBJ2-5; v_gene: TRBV7-3; d_gene: TRBD2; CDR3aa: ASSFQAGGRETQY
j_gene: TRBJ2-1; v_gene: TRBV9; d_gene: NA; CDR3aa: ASSVVASGGRSYNEQF
j_gene: TRBJ1-2; v_gene: TRBV6-5; d_gene: TRBD1; CDR3aa: ASRPPGTDYAGYT
j_gene: TRBJ2-1; v_gene: TRBV5-4; d_gene: TRBD1; CDR3aa: ASSASRQGGRMVVNEQF
j_gene: TRBJ2-5; v_gene: TRBV4-2; d_gene: TRBD2; CDR3aa: ASSQDRGGQETQY
j_gene: TRBJ2-3; v_gene: TRBV5-1; d_gene: TRBD2; CDR3aa: ASSPSTSGGLGDTQY
j_gene: TRBJ1-1; v_gene: TRBV10-3; d_gene: TRBD1; CDR3aa: AIGQGAPLVKNTEAF
j_gene: TRBJ1-3; v_gene: TRBV12-5; d_gene: NA; CDR3aa: ASANTGSGNTIY
j_gene: TRBJ1-4; v_gene: TRBV25-1; d_gene: TRBD1; CDR3aa: ASSDLGQGIGEKLF
j_gene: TRBJ2-3; v_gene: TRBV24-1; d_gene: NA; CDR3aa: ATSDFGRGADTQY
j_gene: TRBJ1-5; v_gene: TRBV30; d_gene: NA; CDR3aa: AWSVLGQPQH
j_gene: TRBJ2-6; v_gene: TRBV20-1; d_gene: NA; CDR3aa: SASPEGSGANVLT
j_gene: TRBJ1-3; v_gene: TRBV30; d_gene: NA; CDR3aa: AWSVQGFEGLRELY
j_gene: TRBJ2-7; v_gene: TRBV5-1; d_gene: TRBD2; CDR3aa: ASSLQREYEQY
j_gene: TRBJ1-4; v_gene: TRBV4-2; d_gene: TRBD1; CDR3aa: ASSHPGQGGEKLF
j_gene: TRBJ1-3; v_gene: TRBV7-8; d_gene: TRBD1; CDR3aa: ASSIQGPGNTIY
j_gene: TRBJ1-2; v_gene: TRBV7-9; d_gene: NA; CDR3aa: ASSLRGGGYT
j_gene: TRBJ1-2; v_gene: TRBV6-5; d_gene: NA; CDR3aa: ASSYEGSPRGYGYT
j_gene: TRBJ2-1; v_gene: TRBV18; d_gene: NA; CDR3aa: ASSPLGEDEQF